These 5 T cell receptor beta chains came from one sample sequenced in a study of tissue T cells after allogeneic stem cell transplantation. Sequencing was performed with immunoSEQ multiplex PCR; in TCRdb, only in-frame clones are kept and a portion is missing. Of under 9,000 clones listed, approximately 55% were seen once; the top ten hold 9% to 15%. Time point meaning: mouse harvest day 7 after allogeneic transplant. Each mouse received 10^7 T-cell-depleted marrow cells plus 10^6 splenic CD5+ T cells by tail vein. Material: lymph node tissue. These TCRs come from a female BALB/c mouse given C57BL/6 T cells with graft-versus-host disease after an allogeneic hematopoietic cell transplant.

As for this clone: Gene names and germline match the mouse. The read falls 1 residue short of the CDR3 end, and the missing part is taken from the germline J gene. The chain recombines TRBV13-2 with TRBJ1-4, with 10 bases aligning to TRBD1. This CDR3 contains 16 residues. V shed 0 bases and J 5 bases; nucleotides not matched to a gene: 4. CDR1 NNHNN and CDR2 SYGAGS come from the germline V gene (reference sequence). Here the CDR3 reads CASGDGGQGRNERLFF. CDR3 DNA, as far as it was read: TGTGCCAGCGGTGATGGGGGACAGGGGAGGAACGAAAGATTATTT.

Details on this clone: The listed genes are named as in mouse. The read ends 1 residue shy of where the CDR3 ends; the end is completed using the germline J gene. The chain recombines TRBV26 with TRBJ2-4; 7 bases are a match to TRBD2. V was pared by 4 bases and J by 7 bases, with 5 bases of the junction left unmatched. The CDR3 totals 13 residues. Germline-derived CDR1 and CDR2 are KGHPV and FQNQEV (reference sequence). The CDR3 here is CASSPGLGDTLYF. The sequenced CDR3 bases are TGTGCCAGCAGTCCCGGCCTGGGGGACACCTTGTAC.

As concerns this clone: Germline and genes: mouse. The CDR3 is cut off 1 residue early in the read; its end comes from the germline J gene. The chain couples TRBV16 to TRBJ2-5, with 11 bases matching TRBD2. The V gene's germline CDR1 is SGHSA and CDR2 FRNQAP. The V and J ends lost 6 bases and 7 bases, in that order; junction bases with no gene match: 6. The CDR3 consists of 14 residues. The part of the CDR3 DNA that was read is TGTGCAAGCAGTTCTACTGGGGGGGCGAACACCCAGTAC. Translation: CASSSTGGANTQY. The entire CDR3 protein is CASSSTGGANTQYF.

On this clone itself: These gene names are mouse names. The read falls 1 residue short of the CDR3 end, and the missing part is taken from the germline J gene. The chain has TRBV2 and TRBJ1-5; the D gene is possibly TRBD1 (6 bases). Germline loops: CDR1 LGHNA, CDR2 YSYQKL. V was shortened by 4 bases and J by 0 bases, with 7 bases between the two germline ends. The CDR3 covers 14 residues. The sequenced CDR3 bases are TGTGCCAGCAGCCGACAGGATAACAACCAGGCTCCGCTT. Protein sequence: CASSRQDNNQAPL. From start to end, the CDR3 is CASSRQDNNQAPLF.

As regards this clone: Genes and germline come from the mouse. The read ends 1 residue shy of where the CDR3 ends; the end is completed using the germline J gene. The chain links TRBV26 to TRBJ1-4, with 10 nucleotides matching TRBD1. The trim removed 0 bases at V and 6 bases at J, leaving 1 base unmatched. The germline V gene encodes CDR1 KGHPV and CDR2 FQNQEV (reference sequence). The CDR3 sequence is 15 residues long. CDR3 DNA (partial): TGTGCCAGCAGTCTGTCGGGGACAGGGGACGAAAGATTATTT. This codes for CASSLSGTGDERLF. From start to end, the CDR3 is CASSLSGTGDERLFF.